These 12 T cell receptor beta chains were all obtained from the same sample, sequenced in a study of T-cell memory formation after mild COVID-19. TCRdb passed the 5' RACE reads through MiXCR, listing each CDR3 protein once. Of roughly 450,000 distinct CDR3 sequences detected, 18% appear once; the ten largest clones hold 12%. The sequencing input was PBMCs or a T cell subset sorted from them (not recorded which). Every receptor here comes from an adult woman who had mild COVID-19 (a few samples of this study predate the infection). Cell type and time point are not known.

This clonotype was counted a few times. The rearrangement links TRBV4-2 to TRBJ1-2; D not resolved. CDR1 and CDR2 (germline): LGHNA, YNFKEQ. Trimming stripped 2 bases from V and 3 bases from J, with 10 bases between. This CDR3 is built from 14 residues. CDR3 sequence (DNA): TGTGCCAGCAGCCAACCTCAATCGGACTATGGCTACACCTTC. It codes for CASSQPQSDYGYTF.

The rearrangement uses TRBV30 and TRBJ2-1, with D unresolved. V was cut by 3 bases and J by 3 bases, with 9 bases left in between. Per the germline V gene, CDR1 is GTSNPN and CDR2 is SVGIG (reference sequence). The CDR3 totals 13 residues. This CDR3 is CAWRDGYYNEQFF. DNA of the CDR3: TGTGCCTGGAGAGATGGATACTACAATGAGCAGTTCTTC.

This clonotype is medium-sized within its sample. J is TRBJ1-1 and V is TRBV4-3; D might be TRBD1 (5 bases). In germline, CDR1 is LGHNA, CDR2 YSLEER. V lost 2 bases and J 8 bases, leaving 12 bases between the germline ends. This CDR3 has 13 amino acids. Here the CDR3 DNA reads TGCGCCAGCAGCCAACCCGGGGGTGCCGAAGCTTTCTTT. This translates into CASSQPGGAEAFF.

This chain connects TRBV20-1 to TRBJ1-2; the D gene is possibly TRBD1 (5 bases). CDR3 length: 14 residues. CDR1 is DFQATT and CDR2 is SNEGSKA in the germline V gene (reference sequence). Trimming removed 3 bases at V and 4 bases at J, with 15 bases between. In DNA form, the CDR3 reads TGCAGTGCTAGGGACCCCCTGGGGCCCTATGGCTACACCTTC. Protein product: CSARDPLGPYGYTF.

This clonotype was seen a handful of times. This chain links TRBV5-1 with TRBJ2-3, with D perhaps TRBD1 (6 bases). CDR3 length: 15 residues. Germline CDR1 SGHRS, CDR2 YFSETQ. The V and J ends lost 0 bases and 3 bases respectively, with 11 bases between them. CDR3 protein: CASSLEHRETDTQYF. In DNA, the CDR3 is TGCGCCAGCAGCTTGGAACACAGGGAAACAGATACGCAGTATTTT.

This sequence joins TRBV20-1 and TRBJ1-5; 10 bases line up with TRBD1. The CDR3 is 16 amino acids. The trim removed 6 bases at V and 0 bases at J, leaving 8 bases unmatched. Germline CDR1 reads DFQATT; CDR2 reads SNEGSKA (reference sequence). The CDR3 DNA reads TGCAGTGCCCTGGACAGGGGGTTTTATAGCAATCAGCCCCAGCATTTT. Translating gives CSALDRGFYSNQPQHF.

This sequence joins TRBV29-1 and TRBJ2-7; 13 nucleotides match TRBD2. V lost 7 bases and J lost 0; bases outside the gene matches: 3. Germline V gene data show CDR1 as SQVTM and CDR2 as ANQGSEA. CDR3 length: 14 amino acids. The CDR3 region is CSGRTSGSSYEQYF. DNA of the CDR3: TGCAGCGGTCGGACTAGCGGGAGCTCCTACGAGCAGTACTTC.

The CDR3 DNA follows: TGCAGTGCTAGACTCCCGGGACTAGCTTCAGATACGCAGTATTTT. Translation gives CSARLPGLASDTQYF. V and J are TRBV20-1 and TRBJ2-3; 9 positions agree with TRBD2. With V trimmed by 2 bases and J by 4 bases, 7 bases remained unmatched. There are 15 residues in the CDR3. In germline, CDR1 is DFQATT, CDR2 SNEGSKA (reference sequence).

The V and J genes are TRBV5-6 and TRBJ2-5, with TRBD1 as a possible D gene (6 bases). CDR1 and CDR2 from the germline V gene are SGHDT and YYEEEE. V gave up 1 base and J gave up 4 bases, with 8 bases separating them. This CDR3 is 13 amino acids long. The CDR3 DNA reads as TGTGCCAGCAGCTTGTTCAGGGGAGAGACCCAGTACTTC. This gives the protein CASSLFRGETQYF.

This clonotype was picked up a small number of times. The chain is built from TRBV5-1 and TRBJ2-3, with 12 bases fitting TRBD2. There are 17 residues in the CDR3. Germline loops: CDR1 SGHRS, CDR2 YFSETQ. J was trimmed by 4 bases and V by 2 bases; bases with no gene match: 8. The CDR3 region has the DNA TGCGCCAGCAGCTTCCAACTAGCGGGGGGTTTGGCAGATACGCAGTATTTT. This sequence encodes CASSFQLAGGLADTQYF.

This clonotype was observed a few times. As DNA, the CDR3 is TGTGCCAGCAGCCTATACAGGGTAAACACTGAAGCTTTCTTT. Encoded protein: CASSLYRVNTEAFF. The chain joins TRBV5-6 to TRBJ1-1; a weak D match, TRBD1 (6 bases). V was shortened by 4 bases and J by 2 bases, with 12 bases between the two germline ends. The CDR3 has 14 amino acids. Germline V gene sequence: CDR1 SGHDT, CDR2 YYEEEE.

The chain combines TRBV6-2 or TRBV6-3 with TRBJ1-2, with D possibly matching TRBD1 (5 bases). CDR3 length: 12 residues. CDR1 is MNHEY and CDR2 is SVGEGT in the germline V gene. V lost 7 bases to trimming and J lost 5 bases, with 11 bases between them. DNA for the CDR3: TGTGCCAGCACCGTGGGGACTTATGGCTACACCTTC. It encodes CASTVGTYGYTF.